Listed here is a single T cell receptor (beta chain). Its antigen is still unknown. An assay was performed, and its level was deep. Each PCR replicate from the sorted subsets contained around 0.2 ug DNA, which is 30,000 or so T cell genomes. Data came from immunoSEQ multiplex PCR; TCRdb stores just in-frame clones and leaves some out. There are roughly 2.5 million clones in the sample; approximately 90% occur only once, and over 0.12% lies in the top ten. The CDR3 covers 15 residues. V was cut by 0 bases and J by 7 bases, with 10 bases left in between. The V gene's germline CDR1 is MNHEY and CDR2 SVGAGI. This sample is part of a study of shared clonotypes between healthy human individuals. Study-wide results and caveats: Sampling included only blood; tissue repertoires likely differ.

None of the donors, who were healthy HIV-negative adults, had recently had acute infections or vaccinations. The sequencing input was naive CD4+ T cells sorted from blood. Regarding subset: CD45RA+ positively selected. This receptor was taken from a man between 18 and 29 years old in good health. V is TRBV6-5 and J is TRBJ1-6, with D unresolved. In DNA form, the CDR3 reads TGTGCCAGCAGTTACTCGGGCAGGACGAATTCACCCCTCCACTTT. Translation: CASSYSGRTNSPLHF.